The clone carrying this T cell receptor beta chain was counted a few times. Its antigen is unknown. The investigators amplified TCR beta CDR3 regions from RNA transcripts. The HTBI primer set drove a first-round RT-PCR of the TCR CDR3. MiXCR was run by TCRdb on the multiplex PCR reads, yielding one entry per CDR3 protein. The repertoire has 350,000 or so distinct CDR3 sequences, about a sixth of them found once; the top ten carry roughly 35%. The data belong to a study of T cells in Graves' hyperthyroidism and ophthalmopathy. Findings of the study overall: Blood also carried most thyroid clonotypes expanded above 0.001.

Trimming removed 7 bases at V and 7 bases at J, with 14 bases between. The germline V gene has CDR1 MNHNS and CDR2 SASEGT. This CDR3 has 13 amino acids. Sequencing was carried out using blood. This chain connects TRBV6-1 to TRBJ2-1, with D perhaps matching TRBD2 (5 bases). This sequence was found in a woman aged 25 to 39 with Graves' hyperthyroidism that later progressed to Graves' ophthalmopathy. CDR3 amino acids: CASTTPPGNEQFF. CDR3 DNA: TGTGCCAGCACCACACCCCCGGGGAATGAGCAGTTCTTC.